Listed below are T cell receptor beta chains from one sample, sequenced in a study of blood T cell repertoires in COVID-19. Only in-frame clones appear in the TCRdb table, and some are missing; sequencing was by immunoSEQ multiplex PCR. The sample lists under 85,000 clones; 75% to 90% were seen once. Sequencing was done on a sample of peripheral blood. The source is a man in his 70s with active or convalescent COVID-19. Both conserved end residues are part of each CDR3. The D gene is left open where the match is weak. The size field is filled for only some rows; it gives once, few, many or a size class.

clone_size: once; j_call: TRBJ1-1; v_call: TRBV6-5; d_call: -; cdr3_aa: CASIYLGGINTEAFF; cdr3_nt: TGTGCCAGCATCTACCTCGGGGGAATAAACACTGAAGCTTTCTTT
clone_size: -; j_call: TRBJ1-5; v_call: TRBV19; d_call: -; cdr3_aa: CASRAPGSGNQPQHF; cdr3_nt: TGTGCCAGTAGAGCTCCCGGGAGTGGGAATCAGCCCCAGCATTTT
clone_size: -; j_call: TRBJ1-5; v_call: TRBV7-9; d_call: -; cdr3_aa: CASSSQQGNQPQHF; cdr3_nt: TGTGCCAGCAGTTCCCAGCAGGGGAATCAGCCCCAGCATTTT
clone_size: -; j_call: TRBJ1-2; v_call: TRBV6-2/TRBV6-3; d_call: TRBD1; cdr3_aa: CASSGAGGNGYTF; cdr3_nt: TGTGCCAGCAGCGGGGCAGGGGGCAATGGCTACACCTTC
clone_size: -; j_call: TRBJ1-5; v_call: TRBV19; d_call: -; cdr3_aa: CASTPSTGYNQPQHF; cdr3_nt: TGTGCCAGTACCCCCTCGACAGGCTACAATCAGCCCCAGCATTTT
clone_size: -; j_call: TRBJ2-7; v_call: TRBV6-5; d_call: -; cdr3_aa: CASSYDGQLSYEQYF; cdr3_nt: TGTGCCAGCAGTTACGACGGACAGCTCTCCTACGAGCAGTACTTC
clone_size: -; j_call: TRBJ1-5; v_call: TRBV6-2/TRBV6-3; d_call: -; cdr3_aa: CASSYSGPYSNQPQHF; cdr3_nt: TGTGCCAGCAGTTACTCGGGGCCTTATAGCAATCAGCCCCAGCATTTT
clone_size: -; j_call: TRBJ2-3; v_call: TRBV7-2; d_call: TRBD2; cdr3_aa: CASTSGGAGDTQYF; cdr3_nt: TGTGCCAGCACCAGCGGGGGGGCCGGAGATACGCAGTATTTT
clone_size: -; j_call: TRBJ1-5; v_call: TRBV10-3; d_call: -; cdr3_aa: CAISESGGVYQPQHF; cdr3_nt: TGTGCCATCAGTGAGTCGGGGGGTGTCTATCAGCCCCAGCATTTT
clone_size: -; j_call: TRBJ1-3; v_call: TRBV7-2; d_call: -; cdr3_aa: CASSLGDQGSGNTIYF; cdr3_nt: TGTGCCAGCAGCTTAGGCGACCAGGGTTCTGGAAACACCATATATTTT
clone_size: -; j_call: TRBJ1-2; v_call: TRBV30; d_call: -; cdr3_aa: CAWSPPWRDGNYGYTF; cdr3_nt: TGTGCCTGGAGTCCACCTTGGAGGGACGGGAACTATGGCTACACCTTC
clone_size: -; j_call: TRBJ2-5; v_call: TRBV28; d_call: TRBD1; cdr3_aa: CASSLGAAGGRSQYF; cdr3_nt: TGTGCCAGCAGTTTGGGGGCGGCAGGGGGTAGGTCGCAGTACTTC
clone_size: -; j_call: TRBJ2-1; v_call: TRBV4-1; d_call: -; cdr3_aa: CASSQAQRGGSYNEQFF; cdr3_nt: TGCGCCAGCAGCCAAGCTCAAAGGGGGGGGTCCTACAATGAGCAGTTCTTC
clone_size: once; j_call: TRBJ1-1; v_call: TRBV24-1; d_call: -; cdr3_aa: CATSDPKTGDGVSTEAFF; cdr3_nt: TGTGCCACCAGTGATCCCAAGACGGGGGATGGGGTTAGCACTGAAGCTTTCTTT
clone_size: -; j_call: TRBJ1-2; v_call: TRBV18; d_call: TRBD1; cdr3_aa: CASSPGTGGIGYGYTF; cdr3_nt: TGTGCCAGCTCACCAGGGACAGGGGGCATCGGCTATGGCTACACCTTC
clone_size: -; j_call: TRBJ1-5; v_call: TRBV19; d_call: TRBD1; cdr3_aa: CASSISGGEYSNQPQHF; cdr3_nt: TGTGCCAGTAGTATATCAGGGGGCGAATATAGCAATCAGCCCCAGCATTTT
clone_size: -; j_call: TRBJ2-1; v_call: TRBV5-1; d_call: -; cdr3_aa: CASSLTSPRYNEQFF; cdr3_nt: TGCGCCAGCAGCTTGACTAGCCCTCGGTACAATGAGCAGTTCTTC
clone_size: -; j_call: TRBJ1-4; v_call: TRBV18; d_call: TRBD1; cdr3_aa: CASSPQGTGGNEKLFF; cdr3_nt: TGTGCCAGCTCACCACAGGGGACAGGGGGCAATGAAAAACTGTTTTTT
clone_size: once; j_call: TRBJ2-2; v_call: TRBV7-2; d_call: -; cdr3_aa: CASSFGGWELFF; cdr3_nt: TGTGCCAGCAGCTTTGGGGGGTGGGAGCTGTTTTTT
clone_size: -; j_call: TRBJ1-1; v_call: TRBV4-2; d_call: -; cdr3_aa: CASSQGEGKGAGTEAFF; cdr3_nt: TGTGCCAGCAGCCAAGGGGAGGGTAAAGGGGCGGGCACTGAAGCTTTCTTT
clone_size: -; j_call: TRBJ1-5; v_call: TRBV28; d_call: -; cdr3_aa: CASRSFGAGGNQPQHF; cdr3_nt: TGTGCCAGCAGGTCCTTTGGGGCTGGAGGCAATCAGCCCCAGCATTTT
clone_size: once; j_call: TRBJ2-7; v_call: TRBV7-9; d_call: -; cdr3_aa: CASSQAGWEQYF; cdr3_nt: TGTGCCAGCTCCCAGGCAGGCTGGGAGCAGTACTTC
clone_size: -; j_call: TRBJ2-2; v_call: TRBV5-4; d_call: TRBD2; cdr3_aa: CASRPGLDDTGELFF; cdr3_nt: TGTGCCAGCAGGCCCGGACTAGACGACACCGGGGAGCTGTTTTTT
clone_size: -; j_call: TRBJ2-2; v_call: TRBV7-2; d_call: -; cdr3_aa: CASSPHARGTGELFF; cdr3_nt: TGTGCCAGCAGCCCCCACGCCAGAGGGACCGGGGAGCTGTTTTTT
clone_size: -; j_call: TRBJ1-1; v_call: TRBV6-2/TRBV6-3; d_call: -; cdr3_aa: CASSRDTAGAEAFF; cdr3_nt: TGTGCCAGCAGCAGGGACACGGCGGGCGCTGAAGCTTTCTTT
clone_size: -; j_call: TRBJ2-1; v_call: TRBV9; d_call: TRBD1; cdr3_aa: CASSATGDPYNEQFF; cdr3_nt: TGTGCCAGCAGCGCGACAGGGGACCCCTACAATGAGCAGTTCTTC
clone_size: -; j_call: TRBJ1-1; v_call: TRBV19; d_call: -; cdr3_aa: CASSDTGVLNTEAFF; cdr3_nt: TGTGCCAGTAGTGACACAGGCGTCCTGAACACTGAAGCTTTCTTT
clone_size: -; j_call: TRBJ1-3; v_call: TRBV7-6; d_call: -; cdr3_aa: CASSLEPSHSGNTIYF; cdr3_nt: TGTGCCAGCAGCTTAGAGCCATCCCACTCTGGAAACACCATATATTTT
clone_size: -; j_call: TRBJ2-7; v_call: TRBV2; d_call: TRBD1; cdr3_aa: CASRGTARSSYEQYF; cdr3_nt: TGTGCCAGCAGGGGGACAGCACGATCCTCCTACGAGCAGTACTTC
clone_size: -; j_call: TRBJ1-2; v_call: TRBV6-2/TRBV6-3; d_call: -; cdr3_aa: CASSYFAGSTAGYTF; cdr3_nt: TGTGCCAGCAGTTACTTTGCGGGCAGTACGGCTGGCTACACCTTC
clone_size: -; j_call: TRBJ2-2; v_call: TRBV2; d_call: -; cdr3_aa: CASSEGRNTGELFF; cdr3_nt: TGTGCCAGCAGTGAGGGCAGGAACACCGGGGAGCTGTTTTTT
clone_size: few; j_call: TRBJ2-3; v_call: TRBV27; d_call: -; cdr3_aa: CASSLSVATDTQYF; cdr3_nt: TGTGCCAGCAGTTTGTCGGTCGCCACAGATACGCAGTATTTT
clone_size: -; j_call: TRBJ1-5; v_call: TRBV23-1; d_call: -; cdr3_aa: CASIFWLGRDNQPQHF; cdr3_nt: TGCGCCAGCATCTTTTGGCTGGGCCGGGACAATCAGCCCCAGCATTTT
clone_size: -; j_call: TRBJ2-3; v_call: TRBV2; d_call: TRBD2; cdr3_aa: CASSERMGSGGAGTDTQYF; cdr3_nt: TGTGCCAGCAGTGAAAGGATGGGAAGCGGGGGGGCCGGCACAGATACGCAGTATTTT
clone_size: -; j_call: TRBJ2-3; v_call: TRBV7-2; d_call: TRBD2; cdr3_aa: CASSLGLAGGLRDTQYF; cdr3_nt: TGTGCCAGCAGCCTTGGACTAGCGGGGGGGCTCAGAGATACGCAGTATTTT
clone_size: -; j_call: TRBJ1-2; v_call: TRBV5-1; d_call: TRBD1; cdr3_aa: CASSPTGGYGYTF; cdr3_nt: TGCGCCAGCAGCCCGACAGGGGGCTATGGCTACACCTTC
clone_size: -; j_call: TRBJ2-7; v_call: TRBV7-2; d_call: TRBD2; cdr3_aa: CASSLVVAGGLEQYF; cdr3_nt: TGTGCCAGCAGCTTAGTAGTGGCGGGGGGGCTCGAGCAGTACTTC
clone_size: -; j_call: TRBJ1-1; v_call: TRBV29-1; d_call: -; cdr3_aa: CSVEDPVVTEAFF; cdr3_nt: TGCAGCGTTGAAGATCCGGTGGTCACTGAAGCTTTCTTT
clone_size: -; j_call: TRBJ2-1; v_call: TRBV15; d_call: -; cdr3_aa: CATSRLGGRNEQFF; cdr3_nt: TGTGCCACCAGCAGGCTAGGTGGTCGAAATGAGCAGTTCTTC
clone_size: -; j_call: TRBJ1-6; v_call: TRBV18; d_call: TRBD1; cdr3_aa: CASSPGQAGFSPLHF; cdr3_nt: TGTGCCAGCTCACCCGGACAGGCGGGTTTCTCACCCCTCCACTTT
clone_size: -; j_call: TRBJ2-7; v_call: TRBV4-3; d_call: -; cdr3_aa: CASSRRVSPDYEQYF; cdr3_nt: TGCGCCAGCAGCCGCCGGGTCTCACCCGACTACGAGCAGTACTTC
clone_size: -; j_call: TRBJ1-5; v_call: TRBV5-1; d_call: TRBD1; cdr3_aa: CASSSGQGNQPQHF; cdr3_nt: TGCGCCAGCAGCTCCGGACAGGGCAATCAGCCCCAGCATTTT
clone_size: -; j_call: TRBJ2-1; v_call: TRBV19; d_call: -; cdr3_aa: CASSIVSSNEQFF; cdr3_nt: TGTGCCAGTAGTATAGTTTCCAGCAATGAGCAGTTCTTC
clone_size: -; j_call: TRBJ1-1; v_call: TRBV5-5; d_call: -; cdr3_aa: CASSSLNPGNTEAFF; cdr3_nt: TGTGCCAGCAGCTCCCTTAACCCAGGGAACACTGAAGCTTTCTTT
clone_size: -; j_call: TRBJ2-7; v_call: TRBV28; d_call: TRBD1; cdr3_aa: CATQGAGTGSYEQYF; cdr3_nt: TGTGCCACCCAAGGAGCCGGGACAGGGTCCTACGAGCAGTACTTC
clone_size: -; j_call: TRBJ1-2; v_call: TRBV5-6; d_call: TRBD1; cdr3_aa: CASSGGTGYDYGYTF; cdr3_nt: TGTGCCAGCAGCGGGGGGACAGGTTATGACTATGGCTACACCTTC